This is a list of T cell receptor beta chains from one sample in a study of T cells after posttransplantation cyclophosphamide. Sequencing was performed with immunoSEQ multiplex PCR; in TCRdb, only in-frame clones are kept and a portion is missing. The profile shows roughly 70,000 clones, over 85% of them singletons. Sequencing input: PBMCs. The receptors were sampled from a woman aged 25 to 39 in good health and a related stem cell transplant donor. Both conserved end residues are part of each CDR3. The D gene is left open where the match is weak. A clone size is listed for some rows: how often the clone was seen (once, few, many), or a class if it is expanded.

TRBV25-1	TRBJ2-1	.	TRBD2	CATGGTSGMYNEQFF	TGTGCCACCGGGGGGACTAGCGGGATGTACAATGAGCAGTTCTTC
TRBV19	TRBJ2-5	.	.	CASSLGTILETQYF	TGTGCCAGTAGTCTCGGGACAATTCTAGAGACCCAGTACTTC
TRBV18	TRBJ1-2	once	TRBD1	CASSLGTGVNYGYTF	TGTGCCAGCTCACTGGGGACAGGGGTCAACTATGGCTACACCTTC
TRBV30	TRBJ1-6	.	.	CAWSRGNSPLHF	TGTGCCTGGAGCAGGGGTAATTCACCCCTCCACTTT
TRBV29-1	TRBJ1-2	.	.	CSVEEGRYYGYTF	TGCAGCGTTGAAGAAGGCAGGTACTATGGCTACACCTTC
TRBV7-9	TRBJ1-4	.	.	CASSLPYSGTKRNEKLFF	TGTGCCAGCAGCTTACCATACTCCGGGACAAAACGTAATGAAAAACTGTTTTTT
TRBV30	TRBJ2-5	.	TRBD1	CAWRLSHRGPQETQYF	TGTGCCTGGAGATTATCCCACAGGGGTCCCCAAGAGACCCAGTACTTC
TRBV4-1	TRBJ1-3	.	.	CASSRDPGWTGSGNTIYF	TGCGCCAGCAGCCGAGACCCGGGGTGGACGGGGTCTGGAAACACCATATATTTT
TRBV6-5	TRBJ2-7	.	TRBD1	CASSYRGQGTYEQYF	TGTGCCAGCAGTTACCGCGGACAGGGTACCTACGAGCAGTACTTC
TRBV5-6	TRBJ1-2	.	TRBD1	CASSITRGSYTF	TGTGCCAGCAGCATAACCAGGGGGTCGTACACCTTC
TRBV15	TRBJ1-1	.	.	CATQSRAAYNTEAFF	TGTGCCACCCAATCCCGGGCCGCATACAACACTGAAGCTTTCTTT
TRBV4-1	TRBJ2-2	.	.	CASTVWGTANTGELFF	TGCGCCAGCACCGTGTGGGGCACCGCGAACACCGGGGAGCTGTTTTTT
TRBV19	TRBJ1-1	few	.	CASSKSQGVLNTEAFF	TGTGCCAGTAGTAAGTCGCAGGGAGTGTTAAACACTGAAGCTTTCTTT
TRBV5-5	TRBJ1-1	.	.	CASSQVGGRNTEAFF	TGTGCCAGCAGCCAGGTGGGAGGGCGTAACACTGAAGCTTTCTTT
TRBV28	TRBJ1-3	once	.	CASSLYRLGSGNTIYF	TGTGCCAGCAGTTTATACAGGCTAGGGTCCGGAAACACCATATATTTT
TRBV10-1	TRBJ1-6	few	.	CASSESGDFGNSPLHF	TGCGCCAGCAGTGAGTCTGGGGATTTCGGAAATTCACCCCTCCACTTT
TRBV6-5	TRBJ2-3	.	TRBD2	CASKSSGATDTQYF	TGTGCCAGCAAGAGTAGCGGGGCCACAGATACGCAGTATTTT
TRBV6-1	TRBJ2-7	.	TRBD1	CASRDLPGQEPEQYF	TGTGCCAGCAGGGACCTGCCGGGACAGGAACCCGAGCAGTACTTC
TRBV7-9	TRBJ2-2	.	.	CASSPISGELFF	TGTGCCAGCAGCCCTATTTCCGGGGAGCTGTTTTTT
TRBV7-9	TRBJ2-5	.	.	CASSTGDQKAGTQYF	TGTGCCAGCAGCACAGGGGACCAAAAAGCGGGGACCCAGTACTTC
TRBV21-1	TRBJ2-1	.	.	CASSKGNRNNEQFF	TGTGCCAGCAGCAAAGGGAACAGGAACAATGAGCAGTTCTTC
TRBV4-3	TRBJ1-2	.	.	CASSQDFYGYTF	TGCGCCAGCAGCCAAGACTTCTATGGCTACACCTTC
TRBV5-1	TRBJ2-5	.	.	CASSLVPGVTETQYF	TGCGCCAGCAGCTTGGTTCCAGGGGTAACAGAGACCCAGTACTTC
TRBV10-3	TRBJ1-5	.	.	CAISENSSNQPQHF	TGTGCCATCAGTGAAAACAGTAGCAATCAGCCCCAGCATTTT
TRBV18	TRBJ1-1	.	TRBD1	CASSPGQGMNTEAFF	TGTGCCAGCTCACCGGGACAGGGGATGAACACTGAAGCTTTCTTT
TRBV25-1	TRBJ2-5	.	TRBD2	CASSEYLAGGGETQYF	TGTGCCAGCAGTGAATATCTTGCGGGGGGAGGGGAGACCCAGTACTTC
TRBV7-8	TRBJ1-5	.	.	CASSPIGGINQPQHF	TGTGCCAGCAGCCCGATAGGGGGGATAAATCAGCCCCAGCATTTT
TRBV15	TRBJ2-1	once	.	CATSRGSNTDNEQFF	TGTGCCACCAGCAGGGGATCCAATACCGACAATGAGCAGTTCTTC
TRBV7-6	TRBJ2-1	.	.	CASSLGSTNNEQFF	TGTGCCAGCAGCTTAGGCAGTACCAACAATGAGCAGTTCTTC
TRBV5-8	TRBJ1-1	.	.	CASSPGGAVAFF	TGTGCCAGCAGCCCGGGTGGGGCAGTGGCTTTCTTT
TRBV7-2	TRBJ2-3	.	TRBD2	CASSQLAGFTDTQYF	TGTGCCAGCAGCCAACTAGCGGGATTCACAGATACGCAGTATTTT
TRBV5-1	TRBJ2-3	.	TRBD2	CASSPYLSGGAADTQYF	TGCGCCAGCAGCCCTTACCTTAGCGGGGGGGCCGCAGATACGCAGTATTTT
TRBV4-3	TRBJ1-1	.	.	CASSQGMTGNTEAFF	TGCGCCAGCAGCCAAGGCATGACAGGGAACACTGAAGCTTTCTTT
TRBV4-3	TRBJ2-3	.	.	CASSSRTGGVRTDTQYF	TGCGCCAGCAGCTCCCGGACAGGCGGGGTTCGCACAGATACGCAGTATTTT
TRBV2	TRBJ2-5	.	.	CASSERASRGGETQYF	TGTGCCAGCAGTGAAAGGGCTAGCCGAGGAGGAGAGACCCAGTACTTC
TRBV30	TRBJ1-1	.	.	CAWKAGLTAFF	TGTGCCTGGAAGGCAGGGCTTACAGCTTTCTTT
TRBV6-6	TRBJ2-5	.	TRBD2	CASTQSRGGGQETQYF	TGTGCCAGCACCCAAAGCCGGGGGGGCGGGCAAGAGACCCAGTACTTC
TRBV21-1	TRBJ1-5	.	.	CASSNLRQGNQPQHF	TGTGCCAGCAGCAATCTGAGGCAGGGGAATCAGCCCCAGCATTTT
TRBV30	TRBJ2-1	.	TRBD2	CAWSKGLYNEQFF	TGTGCCTGGAGTAAGGGACTATACAATGAGCAGTTCTTC
TRBV30	TRBJ1-2	few	.	CAWSARQGNGYTF	TGTGCCTGGAGTGCCCGGCAGGGGAATGGCTACACCTTC
TRBV19	TRBJ2-6	.	TRBD1	CASKLRGQGAGANVLTF	TGTGCCAGCAAACTTAGGGGACAGGGGGCCGGGGCCAACGTCCTGACTTTC
TRBV7-8	TRBJ2-2	.	TRBD2	CASSTLAGGTGELFF	TGTGCCAGCAGCACACTAGCGGGGGGGACCGGGGAGCTGTTTTTT
TRBV9	TRBJ2-2	.	.	CASNKEGWMEQSNTGELFF	TGTGCCAGCAACAAGGAGGGGTGGATGGAACAATCGAACACCGGGGAGCTGTTTTTT
TRBV27	TRBJ2-5	.	TRBD1	CASSFRDRVPETQYF	TGTGCCAGCAGTTTCCGGGACAGGGTTCCGGAGACCCAGTACTTC
TRBV28	TRBJ1-2	.	.	CASSFPARDGYTF	TGTGCCAGCAGTTTTCCTGCCAGGGATGGCTACACCTTC
TRBV7-8	TRBJ2-7	.	TRBD2	CASSPTRTSRFNEQYF	TGTGCCAGCAGCCCGACGAGGACTAGTAGGTTTAACGAGCAGTACTTC
TRBV5-4	TRBJ2-5	.	TRBD1	CASSRTGDWRETQYF	TGTGCCAGCAGCCGAACAGGGGATTGGCGAGAGACCCAGTACTTC
TRBV27	TRBJ2-7	.	TRBD1	CASSRRTGVYEQYF	TGTGCCAGCAGTCGCCGGACAGGGGTCTACGAGCAGTACTTC